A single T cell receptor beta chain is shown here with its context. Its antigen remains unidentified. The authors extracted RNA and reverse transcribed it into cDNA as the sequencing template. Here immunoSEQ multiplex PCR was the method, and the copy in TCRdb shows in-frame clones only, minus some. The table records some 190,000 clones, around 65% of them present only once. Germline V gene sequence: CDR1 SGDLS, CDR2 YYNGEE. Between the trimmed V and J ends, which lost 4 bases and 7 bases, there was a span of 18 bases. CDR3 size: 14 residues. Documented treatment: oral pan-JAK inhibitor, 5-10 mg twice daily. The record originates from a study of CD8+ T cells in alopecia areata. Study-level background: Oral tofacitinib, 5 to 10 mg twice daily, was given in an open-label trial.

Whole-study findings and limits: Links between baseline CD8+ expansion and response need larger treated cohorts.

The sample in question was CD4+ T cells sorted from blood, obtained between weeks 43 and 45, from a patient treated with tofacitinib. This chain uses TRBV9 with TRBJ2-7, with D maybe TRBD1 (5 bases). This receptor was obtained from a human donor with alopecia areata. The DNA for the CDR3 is TGTGCCAGCAGCCCTGATCAGGGTCTGCGGGAGCAGTACTTC. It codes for CASSPDQGLREQYF.